The 8 T cell receptor beta chains below were found in one sample sequenced in a study of response to subunit inactivated influenza vaccine. Each CDR3 protein gets one entry after TCRdb re-called the RT-PCR reads with MiXCR. Of 500,000 or so distinct CDR3 sequences listed, over 9.5% are singletons. The sequenced sample was PBMCs from blood, obtained about 40 days after vaccination. All receptors derive from a man aged 50-59 years who received an inactivated influenza vaccine.

The sample holds a few counts of this clonotype. The genes are TRBV20-1 and TRBJ2-3; no definite D call. Germline CDR1 reads DFQATT; CDR2 reads SNEGSKA (reference sequence). V lost 0 bases and J lost 0, with 13 bases in between. The CDR3 spans 16 residues. CDR3 sequence (DNA): TGCAGTGCTAGAGATCGACGGACCCGGAGCACAGATACGCAGTATTTT. Amino acids: CSARDRRTRSTDTQYF.

This clonotype has only a few counts. The rearrangement uses TRBV20-1 and TRBJ1-4; 9 bases are shared with TRBD1. V lost 1 base to trimming and J lost 5 bases; unmatched junction nucleotides: 5. CDR1 is DFQATT and CDR2 is SNEGSKA in the germline V gene (reference sequence). This CDR3 has 15 amino acids. The DNA for the CDR3 is TGCAGTGCTAGAGGTTGGGACAGGGTAAATGAAAAACTGTTTTTT. It specifies CSARGWDRVNEKLFF.

This clonotype came up a few times. The V and J genes are TRBV20-1 and TRBJ2-1; 7 bases match TRBD2. V gave up 6 bases and J gave up 0 bases; unmatched junction bases: 8. CDR3 length equals 15 residues. Germline V CDR1 and CDR2: DFQATT, SNEGSKA (reference sequence). The CDR3 is CSALTAGVSYNEQFF. CDR3 nucleotide sequence: TGCAGTGCCCTGACGGCGGGAGTCTCCTACAATGAGCAGTTCTTC.

The chain has TRBV4-3 and TRBJ2-2, with unresolved D. Germline V gives CDR1 LGHNA, CDR2 YSLEER. The CDR3 is made up of 18 amino acids. V lost 0 bases and J 0 bases, leaving 14 bases between the germline ends. The CDR3 region is CASSQEGRLAANTGELFF. DNA for the CDR3: TGCGCCAGCAGCCAAGAAGGCAGGCTTGCGGCGAACACCGGGGAGCTGTTTTTT.

The chain uses TRBV28 and TRBJ2-3; unclear D gene. Germline assignment: CDR1 MDHEN and CDR2 SYDVKM. The ends were cut back, 2 bases at V and 14 bases at J, with 14 bases in the middle. This CDR3 comprises 12 residues. The CDR3 loop is CASSLSFRGPYF. Here the CDR3 DNA reads TGTGCCAGCAGTTTAAGTTTTCGAGGCCCGTATTTT.

The rearrangement uses TRBV6-1 and TRBJ1-4, with 7 bases lining up with TRBD1. This CDR3 has 14 residues. V shed 5 bases and J 7 bases; nucleotides not matched to a gene: 7. Germline CDR1 is MNHNS and CDR2 is SASEGT. The CDR3 nucleotides read TGTGCCAGCAGTCAGGACAGGCAAGGTGAAAAACTGTTTTTT. It is translated as CASSQDRQGEKLFF.

This clonotype was observed a few times. The V gene is TRBV12-3 or TRBV12-4, the J gene TRBJ2-1; 7 bases are a match to TRBD2. The J segment lost 6 bases and the V segment lost 2 bases, leaving 4 bases of the junction unmatched. The CDR3 covers 14 residues. CDR3 residues: CASSLREGPNEQFF. CDR3 nucleotide sequence: TGTGCCAGCAGTTTAAGGGAGGGGCCCAATGAGCAGTTCTTC.

DNA of the CDR3: TGTGCCAGCAGTTCCCCCGGGACGGCCAATCAGCCCCAGCATTTT. This sequence encodes CASSSPGTANQPQHF. V is TRBV12-3 or TRBV12-4 and J is TRBJ1-5; maybe TRBD1 (5 bases). There are 15 residues in the CDR3. V lost 4 bases and J 3 bases, leaving 13 bases between the germline ends.